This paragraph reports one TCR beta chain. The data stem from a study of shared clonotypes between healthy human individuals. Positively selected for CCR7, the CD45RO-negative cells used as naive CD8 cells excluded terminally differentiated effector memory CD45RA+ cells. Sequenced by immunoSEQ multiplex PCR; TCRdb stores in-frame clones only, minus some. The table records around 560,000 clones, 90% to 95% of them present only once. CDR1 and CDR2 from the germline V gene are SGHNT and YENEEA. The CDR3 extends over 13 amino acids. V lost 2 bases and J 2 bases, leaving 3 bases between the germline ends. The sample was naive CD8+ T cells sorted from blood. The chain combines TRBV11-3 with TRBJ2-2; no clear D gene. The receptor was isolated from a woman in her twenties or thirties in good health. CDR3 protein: CASSLFNTGELFF. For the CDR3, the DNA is TGTGCCAGCAGCTTATTTAACACCGGGGAGCTGTTTTTT. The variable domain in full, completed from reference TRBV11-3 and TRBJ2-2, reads EAGVVQSPRYKIIEKKQPVAFWCNPISGHNTLYWYLQNLGQGPELLIRYENEEAVDDSQLPKDRFSAERLKGVDSTLKIQPAELGDSAVYLCASSLFNTGELFFGEGSRLTVL.